Listed here are 10 T cell receptor beta chains from one sample, sequenced in a study of blood T cell repertoires in COVID-19. Data came from immunoSEQ multiplex PCR; TCRdb stores just in-frame clones and leaves some out. The sample contains 150,000 or so clones, roughly 80% of which appear only once. The material sequenced was peripheral blood. The receptors stem from a woman in her seventies with COVID-19, enrolled during active disease.

The V gene is TRBV7-2, the J gene TRBJ2-1, with D hard to call. The CDR3 contains 14 residues. V was trimmed by 1 base and J by 11 bases, leaving 15 bases between them. Germline V gene lookup returns CDR1 SGHTA and CDR2 FQGNSA. For the CDR3, the DNA is TGTGCCAGCAGCTTAGAAGGTACGGCTAGTAAGCAGTTCTTC. Translated: CASSLEGTASKQFF.

V is TRBV5-4 and J is TRBJ2-1; D might be TRBD2 (7 bases). Germline CDR1 reads SGHNT; CDR2 reads YYREEE (reference sequence). This CDR3 has 15 residues. The V gene lost 6 bases and the J gene lost 7 bases, with 20 bases spanning the gap. In nucleotides, the CDR3 is TGTGCCAGCACCCGGGGGGCCGGGACTCGAAATGAGCAGTTCTTC. Amino acid sequence: CASTRGAGTRNEQFF.

This rearrangement joins TRBV28 to TRBJ1-5; no firm D call. Trimming removed 7 bases at V and 5 bases at J, with 15 bases between. Germline-derived CDR1 and CDR2 are MDHEN and SYDVKM. The CDR3 runs 14 residues. CDR3 bases: TGTGCCAGCACGGGTGAAAGGAACGATCAGCCCCAGCATTTT. It specifies CASTGERNDQPQHF.

This clone occurred a few times. The chain joins TRBV12-5 to TRBJ2-1; possibly TRBD1 for D (7 bases). There are 14 residues in the CDR3. Trimming left V 6 bases short and J 8 bases short, with 17 bases between. Germline CDR1 LGHNT, CDR2 FRNRAP. The CDR3 region is CASGQSGGGDEQFF. As DNA, the CDR3 is TGTGCTAGTGGCCAAAGCGGAGGGGGCGATGAGCAGTTCTTC.

V is TRBV30 and J is TRBJ1-2; no firm D call. Trimming removed 2 bases from V and 0 bases from J, with 13 bases in between. The germline gives CDR1 GTSNPN, CDR2 SVGIG (reference sequence). This CDR3 is 15 amino acids long. CDR3 protein: CAWSISRLANYGYTF. As DNA, the CDR3 is TGTGCCTGGAGTATATCCAGGCTCGCTAACTATGGCTACACCTTC.

The chain couples TRBV11-3 to TRBJ1-1; maybe TRBD1 (6 bases). CDR3 length equals 15 residues. The germline V and J ends were trimmed by 1 base and 1 base, with 10 bases remaining between them. Germline lookup yields CDR1 SGHNT and CDR2 YENEEA. The CDR3 DNA sequence: TGTGCCAGCAGCTTAGGCCAACAGGGGAACACTGAAGCTTTCTTT. Translating it yields CASSLGQQGNTEAFF.

V gene TRBV27 combines with J gene TRBJ1-5, with 7 positions matching TRBD1. Germline loops: CDR1 MNHEY, CDR2 SMNVEV (reference sequence). The CDR3 consists of 13 residues. V dropped 5 bases and J dropped 6; count of bases not matched to a gene: 4. In DNA form, the CDR3 reads TGTGCCAGCAGTCTCGACAGGGTTCAGCCCCAGCATTTT. This sequence encodes CASSLDRVQPQHF.

The rearrangement links TRBV28 to TRBJ2-1; 8 positions agree with TRBD2. The ends lost 7 bases at V and 7 bases at J; junction bases unmatched: 21. The CDR3 consists of 18 residues. Germline CDR1 reads MDHEN; CDR2 reads SYDVKM. CDR3 in amino acids: CASIRSRPWDSGGNEQFF. The CDR3 coding sequence is TGTGCCAGCATTCGGTCTCGCCCGTGGGACTCGGGGGGGAATGAGCAGTTCTTC.

The rearrangement links TRBV6-5 to TRBJ1-2; D perhaps matches TRBD1 (6 bases). The V gene's germline CDR1 is MNHEY and CDR2 SVGAGI. Trimming cost V 6 bases and J 4 bases, with 15 bases left between them. The CDR3 is made up of 14 amino acids. CDR3 loop: CASSHGQSGYGYTF. The DNA for the CDR3 is TGTGCCAGCAGCCACGGACAGTCGGGCTATGGCTACACCTTC.

The rearrangement joins TRBV11-2 to TRBJ1-6; D might be TRBD1 (5 bases). The V gene lost 5 bases and the J gene lost 14 bases, with 16 bases spanning the gap. The germline V gene has CDR1 SGHAT and CDR2 FQNNGV. The length of the CDR3 is 13 residues. The CDR3 DNA is TGTGCCAGCAGCCCAGGGCGGGAATTCACCCTCCACTTT. Residues: CASSPGREFTLHF.